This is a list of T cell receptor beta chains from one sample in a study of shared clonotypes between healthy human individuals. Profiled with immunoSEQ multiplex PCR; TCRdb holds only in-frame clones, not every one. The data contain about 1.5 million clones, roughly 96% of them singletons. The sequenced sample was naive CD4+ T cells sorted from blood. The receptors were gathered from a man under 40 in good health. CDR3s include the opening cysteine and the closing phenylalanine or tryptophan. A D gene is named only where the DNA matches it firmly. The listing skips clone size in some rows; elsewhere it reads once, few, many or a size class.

CASSPGESYEQYF TGTGCCAGCAGCCCTGGGGAATCCTACGAGCAGTACTTC TRBV11-3 NA TRBJ2-7 NA
CASSATGVYEQYF TGCGCCAGCAGTGCAACGGGAGTGTACGAGCAGTACTTC TRBV10-1 NA TRBJ2-7 NA
CASSRQGKNIQYF TGTGCCAGCAGTAGACAGGGTAAAAACATTCAGTACTTC TRBV2 TRBD1 TRBJ2-4 NA
CASSFLAEGYNEQFF TGTGCCAGCAGCTTTCTAGCAGAAGGATACAATGAGCAGTTCTTC TRBV5-4 NA TRBJ2-1 NA
CASSQGYGGSNPVEQFF TGCGCCAGCAGCCAAGGATACGGCGGGAGCAATCCAGTTGAGCAGTTCTTC TRBV4-1 TRBD2 TRBJ2-1 NA
CASSSPGGTGYTF TGTGCCAGCAGTTCTCCAGGGGGCACTGGCTACACCTTC TRBV6-5 TRBD1 TRBJ1-2 NA
CASSPTTGRANYGYTF TGTGCCAGCAGTCCAACGACAGGCCGAGCTAACTATGGCTACACCTTC TRBV28 NA TRBJ1-2 NA
CSPSRGNEQFF TGCAGCCCGTCACGGGGGAATGAGCAGTTCTTC TRBV29-1 NA TRBJ2-1 NA
CASSLSRQGGIRAKNIQYF TGTGCCAGCAGTTTATCGCGACAGGGAGGGATCAGAGCCAAAAACATTCAGTACTTC TRBV28 NA TRBJ2-4 NA
CASSMRRQGVYEQYF TGTGCCAGTAGTATGCGCAGACAGGGAGTTTACGAGCAGTACTTC TRBV19 TRBD1 TRBJ2-7 NA
CASSPLVAYTGELFF TGTGCCAGCAGCCCTCTAGTGGCCTACACCGGGGAGCTGTTTTTT TRBV7-9 NA TRBJ2-2 once
CASSFRDMASEQYF TGTGCCAGCAGCTTCCGGGACATGGCGAGCGAGCAGTACTTC TRBV7-2 NA TRBJ2-7 NA
CASSEGAQETQYF TGTGCCAGCAGTGAGGGCGCACAAGAGACCCAGTACTTC TRBV9 NA TRBJ2-5 NA
CASSENQGAPGANVLTF TGCGCCAGCAGTGAGAACCAGGGGGCACCTGGGGCCAACGTCCTGACTTTC TRBV10-2 TRBD1 TRBJ2-6 NA
CASSQLGGTDTQYF TGTGCCAGCAGCCAACTCGGGGGCACAGATACGCAGTATTTT TRBV5-6 NA TRBJ2-3 once
CASSLSGGYEQYF TGTGCCAGCAGCTTGTCAGGGGGCTACGAGCAGTACTTC TRBV5-6 TRBD1 TRBJ2-7 NA
CASSPEGGGNTEAFF TGTGCCAGCAGCCCCGAAGGGGGGGGGAACACTGAAGCTTTCTTT TRBV9 NA TRBJ1-1 NA